This entry is about one TCR beta chain. The trim removed 6 bases at V and 6 bases at J, leaving 7 bases unmatched. The CDR3 totals 14 residues. Germline CDR1 is MRHNA and CDR2 is SNTAGT. These data are taken from a study of control samples from healthy donors and cancer patients. Sequencing was performed with immunoSEQ multiplex PCR; in TCRdb, only in-frame clones are kept and a portion is missing. The sample contains some 44,000 clones, just over 70% of which appear only once. V is TRBV6-4 and J is TRBJ2-1; 8 nucleotides match TRBD1. The sequence came from a male donor with melanoma. The sequencing input was formalin-fixed, paraffin-embedded tissue. CDR3 in amino acids: CASSPGGQVNEQFF. CDR3 bases: TGTGCCAGCAGCCCAGGGGGACAGGTCAATGAGCAGTTCTTC.